This T cell receptor beta chain was captured in a study of T cells expressing NK-cell markers. On the study more broadly: Of eight sequenced donors, seven were HCMV-seropositive and one HCMV-seronegative.

UMIs were included in TCR beta cDNA generated by 5'RACE template switching. TCRdb re-called the 5' RACE reads and gives one entry per CDR3 protein, without DNA. The sample features roughly 390,000 distinct CDR3 sequences, with 9.5% to 12% in its top ten. The CDR3 totals 13 residues. Germline V gives CDR1 SGDLS, CDR2 YYNGEE. The receptor's source is a woman aged 45-59 years in good health. The chain carries TRBV9 and TRBJ2-2. The sequencing input was blood T cells: a sorted CD56 or NKG2C T cell subset, CD4+ or CD8+ T cells, or bulk PBMC T cells (not recorded which). CDR3 protein: CASSAFVNGELFF.